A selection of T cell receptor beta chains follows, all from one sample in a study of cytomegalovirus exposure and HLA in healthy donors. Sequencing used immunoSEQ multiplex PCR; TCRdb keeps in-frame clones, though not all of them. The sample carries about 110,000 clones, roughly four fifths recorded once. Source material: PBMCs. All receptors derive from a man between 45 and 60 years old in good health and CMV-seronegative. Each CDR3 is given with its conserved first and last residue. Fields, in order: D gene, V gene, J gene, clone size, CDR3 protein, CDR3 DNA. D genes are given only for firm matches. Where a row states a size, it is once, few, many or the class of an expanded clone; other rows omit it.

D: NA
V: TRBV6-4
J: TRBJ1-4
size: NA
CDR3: CASSDSRCGCSEKLFF
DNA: TGTGCCAGCAGTGACTCCCGTTGTGGTTGTAGTGAAAAACTGTTTTTT

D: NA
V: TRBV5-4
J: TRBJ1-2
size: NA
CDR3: CASSLAEGQRILTF
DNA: TGTGCCAGCAGCTTGGCCGAAGGACAACGAATATTGACCTTC

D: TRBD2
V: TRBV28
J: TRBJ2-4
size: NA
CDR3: CASSLLSGGVSKNIQYF
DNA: TGTGCCAGCAGTTTGTTGAGCGGGGGGGTTTCCAAAAACATTCAGTACTTC

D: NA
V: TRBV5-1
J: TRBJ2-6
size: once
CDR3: CASSLAFRSSGANVLTF
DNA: TGCGCCAGCAGCTTGGCCTTTCGCAGCTCTGGGGCCAACGTCCTGACTTTC

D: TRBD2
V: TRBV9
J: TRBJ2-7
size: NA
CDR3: CASSVAGLAGRYEQYF
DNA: TGTGCCAGCAGCGTAGCCGGACTAGCGGGGAGGTACGAGCAGTACTTC

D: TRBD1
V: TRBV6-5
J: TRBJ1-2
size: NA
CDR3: CASFGPTGGVYGYTF
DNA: TGTGCCAGCTTTGGACCGACAGGGGGGGTTTATGGCTACACCTTC

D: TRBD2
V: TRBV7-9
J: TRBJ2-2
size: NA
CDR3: CSSSFRPSGGVNGELFF
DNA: TGTTCCAGCAGCTTCCGCCCTAGCGGGGGGGTAAACGGGGAGCTGTTTTTT

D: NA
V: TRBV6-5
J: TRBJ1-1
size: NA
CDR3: CASSYSRAPNTEAFF
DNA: TGTGCCAGCAGTTACTCGAGGGCGCCGAACACTGAAGCTTTCTTT

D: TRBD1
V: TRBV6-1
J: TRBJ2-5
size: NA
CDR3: CASNTDREETQYF
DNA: TGTGCCAGCAACACGGACAGGGAAGAGACCCAGTACTTC

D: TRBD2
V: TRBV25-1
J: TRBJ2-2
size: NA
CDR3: CASTHGLAGITGELFF
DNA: TGTGCCAGCACCCACGGACTAGCGGGTATCACCGGGGAGCTGTTTTTT

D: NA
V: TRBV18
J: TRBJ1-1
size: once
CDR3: CASSRQAGNTEAFF
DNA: TGTGCCAGCTCAAGACAGGCCGGGAACACTGAAGCTTTCTTT

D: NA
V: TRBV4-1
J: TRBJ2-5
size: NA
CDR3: CASSHPTRQISQYF
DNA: TGCGCCAGCAGCCATCCAACCCGACAGATCTCCCAGTACTTC

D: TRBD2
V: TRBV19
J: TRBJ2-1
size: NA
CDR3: CASSIALAGVGNEQFF
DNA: TGTGCCAGTAGTATAGCCCTAGCGGGGGTGGGCAATGAGCAGTTCTTC

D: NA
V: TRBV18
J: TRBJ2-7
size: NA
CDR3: CASSDLDEQYF
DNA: TGTGCCAGCTCGGACTTAGATGAGCAGTACTTC

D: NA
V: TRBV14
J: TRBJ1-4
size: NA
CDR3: CASSQDTGGPVEKLFF
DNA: TGTGCCAGCAGCCAAGATACCGGGGGGCCGGTTGAAAAACTGTTTTTT

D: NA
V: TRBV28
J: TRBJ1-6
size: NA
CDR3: CASSGGNSPLHF
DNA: TGTGCCAGCAGTGGAGGGAACTCACCCCTCCACTTT

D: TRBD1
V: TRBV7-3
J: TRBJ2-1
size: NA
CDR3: CASSSGQGSYNEQFF
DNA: TGTGCCAGCAGCTCTGGACAGGGGTCCTACAATGAGCAGTTCTTC

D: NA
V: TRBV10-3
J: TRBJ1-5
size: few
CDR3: CAISGEAPGNQPQHF
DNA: TGTGCCATCAGTGGGGAGGCGCCGGGGAATCAGCCCCAGCATTTT

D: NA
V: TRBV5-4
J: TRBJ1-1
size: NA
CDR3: CASSRGGRMNTEAFF
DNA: TGTGCCAGCAGCCGGGGGGGGAGGATGAACACTGAAGCTTTCTTT

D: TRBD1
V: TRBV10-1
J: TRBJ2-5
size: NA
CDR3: CASSARDSKKYF
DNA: TGCGCCAGCAGTGCCCGGGACAGCAAAAAGTACTTC

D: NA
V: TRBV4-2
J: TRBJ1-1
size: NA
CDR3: CASGEQGPNTEAFF
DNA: TGTGCCAGCGGTGAACAGGGACCGAACACTGAAGCTTTCTTT

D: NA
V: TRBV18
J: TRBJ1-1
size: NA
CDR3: CASSPQGANTEAFF
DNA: TGTGCCAGCTCACCCCAAGGGGCGAATACTGAAGCTTTCTTT

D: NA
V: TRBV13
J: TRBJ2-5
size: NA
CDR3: CASSQAEETQYF
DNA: TGTGCCAGCAGCCAGGCAGAAGAGACCCAGTACTTC

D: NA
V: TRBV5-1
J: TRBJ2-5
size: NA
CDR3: CASSLVQQETQYF
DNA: TGCGCCAGCAGCTTGGTCCAGCAAGAGACCCAGTACTTC

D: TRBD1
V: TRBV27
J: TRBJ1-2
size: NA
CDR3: CASKGTGVVDGYTF
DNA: TGTGCCAGCAAAGGGACAGGGGTAGTGGATGGCTACACCTTC

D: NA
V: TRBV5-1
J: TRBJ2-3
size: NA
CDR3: CASYSEVSPDTQYF
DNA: TGCGCCAGCTATAGTGAGGTATCCCCAGATACGCAGTATTTT

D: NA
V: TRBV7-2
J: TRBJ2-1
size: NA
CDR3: CASSFRGAKGNEQFF
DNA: TGTGCCAGCAGCTTCAGGGGGGCAAAAGGGAATGAGCAGTTCTTC

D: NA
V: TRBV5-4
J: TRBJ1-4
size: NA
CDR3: CASSPTATNEKLFF
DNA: TGTGCCAGCAGCCCGACAGCAACTAATGAAAAACTGTTTTTT

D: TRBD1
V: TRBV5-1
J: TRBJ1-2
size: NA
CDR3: CASSLDRGYGYTF
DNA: TGCGCCAGCAGCTTGGACAGGGGCTATGGCTACACCTTC

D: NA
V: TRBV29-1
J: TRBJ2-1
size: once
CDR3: CSVDSSSYNEQFF
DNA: TGCAGCGTTGACTCGAGCTCCTACAATGAGCAGTTCTTC